This entry features one T cell receptor beta chain sequence. Its antigen is unknown. No much larger clonotype is one base removed from it; base qualities were not supplied. TCRbeta CDR3 regions were amplified from genomic DNA using the immunoSEQ Assay, a bias-controlled multiplex PCR. The source study handled its data this way. Nucleated cell counts per sample were estimated from amplification of reference gene primers within the assay. To quantify the absolute abundance of each unique TCRbeta CDR3 rearrangement, sequence reads were collapsed and filtered. Productive Simpson clonality was computed per sample as the square root of Simpson's diversity index over productive rearrangements. TCRdb took over this immuneACCESS table, retaining in-frame rearrangements with V and J assigned. Such tables are incomplete; in checked studies, under half of the missing clones stem from an unresolved V gene, and the remainder is unexplained. V and J calls and clone size are as listed in that table; D and trimming were resolved from the DNA. The sample contains approximately 340,000 clones, roughly 90% of them found a single time. Of the sample, just over 0.85% falls within the top ten clones.

These data are taken from a study of blood T cell repertoires in COVID-19 (TCRdb year 2020). Some background on the complete study: Samples covering the acute and convalescent phases of COVID-19 were provided by collaborators in the United States, Italy and Spain. The sample metadata nearly always contained a de-identified subject ID, COVID-19 status, age in years and sex. The repertoires were released in a freely available public database intended as a resource for research on the immune response to SARS-CoV-2. The samples were drawn from two sources: the first 160 participants of the ongoing ImmuneRACE study, and over 950 subjects contributed by 6 global collaborators. The dataset comprised deeply sampled blood TCRbeta repertoires from subjects exposed to, actively infected with, or recovered from COVID-19. The prospective study material was composed of cDNA or gDNA derived from T cells, B-cell-depleted T cells, or PBMCs. Where HLA class I and class II types were available, the types were taken from metadata supplied by the sample provider, not from assay-based typing.

Findings and caveats that apply to the study as a whole: How much clinical and demographic metadata was included differed by source and by participant, and the metadata was provided uncurated.

Compared with germline, V lacks 2 bases and J lacks 13 bases; bases without a gene match: 6. Its CDR3 holds 12 amino acids, cysteine through phenylalanine. Only the CDR3 DNA stays, 36 bases, in frame from base 1. CDR1 and CDR2, per the germline V gene, are KGHDR and SFDVKD. Enrolling through a virtual design, the prospective study's participants ranged in age from roughly 18 to 100 years and lived across more than 20 United States geographic areas. In the prospective study, participants were assigned to cohorts based on the clinical history participants reported in a screening survey and a study questionnaire. Exposed participants had been in contact, within 2 weeks of entering the study, with a person who had a PCR-confirmed or clinician-diagnosed case of COVID-19. In the prospective study, whole blood, serum and a nasopharyngeal or oropharyngeal swab were collected from each participant by mobile phlebotomists. Prospective study participants could optionally give additional blood draws and questionnaires over an approximately two-month period. Before DNA extraction, prospective study blood samples were shipped either frozen or at room temperature.

Source material: PBMCs or T cells enriched from blood (not recorded which). The sequence was collected from a woman in her forties who had been exposed to COVID-19. The chain couples TRBV24-1 to TRBJ1-2, with 7 bases in between that match TRBD1. The CDR3 region reads CATSDSDRPLTF. In nucleotide form, the sequence is TGTGCCACCAGTGATTCGGACAGGCCGCTCACCTTC.